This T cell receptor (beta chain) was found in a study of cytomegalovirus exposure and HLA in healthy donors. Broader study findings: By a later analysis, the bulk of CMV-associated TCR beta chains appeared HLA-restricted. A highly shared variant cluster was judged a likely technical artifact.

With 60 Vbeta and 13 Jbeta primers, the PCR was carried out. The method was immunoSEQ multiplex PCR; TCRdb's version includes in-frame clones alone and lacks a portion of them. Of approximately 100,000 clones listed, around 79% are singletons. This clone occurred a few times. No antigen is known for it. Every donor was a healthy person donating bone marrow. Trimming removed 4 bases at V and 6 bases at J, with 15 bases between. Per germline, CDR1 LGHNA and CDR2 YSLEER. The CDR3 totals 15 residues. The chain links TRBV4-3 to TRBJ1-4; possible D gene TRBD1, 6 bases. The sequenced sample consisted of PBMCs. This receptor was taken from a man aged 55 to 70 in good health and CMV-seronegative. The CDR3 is CASSRMGPGDEKLFF. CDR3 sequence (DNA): TGCGCCAGCAGCCGGATGGGACCAGGGGATGAAAAACTGTTTTTT.